Below are 24 T cell receptor beta chains sequenced from a single sample in a study of a mutant IDH1 vaccine in newly diagnosed glioma. Sequencing used immunoSEQ multiplex PCR; TCRdb keeps in-frame clones, though not all of them. The table shows roughly 54,000 clones, with about 80% occurring only once. Time point meaning: week 5, during vaccination. Every single dose of the vaccine, 300 ug of mutant IDH1 20-mer peptide, came with topical imiquimod. The antigens these receptors bind are not known. The source material was PBMCs, sampled from a glioma patient whose treatment included an IDH1 peptide vaccine. The receptors stem from a man aged 25 to 40 with glioma.

This sequence joins TRBV27 and TRBJ2-7; TRBD1 matches 7 bases. This CDR3 contains 13 residues. The V gene end was trimmed by 4 bases and the J gene end by 3 bases; junction bases not matched to a gene: 3. Germline V gives CDR1 MNHEY, CDR2 SMNVEV (reference sequence). The DNA for the CDR3 is TGTGCCAGCAGTTACAGGGGCCGCTACGAGCAGTACTTC. It is translated as CASSYRGRYEQYF.

The chain couples TRBV12-5 to TRBJ2-2, with D perhaps TRBD1 or TRBD2 (5 bases each). Germline V CDR1 and CDR2: LGHNT, FRNRAP. The CDR3 extends over 13 amino acids. V lost 7 bases to trimming and J lost 10 bases, with 16 bases between them. CDR3 loop: CASATGTSEELFF. CDR3 bases: TGTGCTAGTGCCACGGGGACCTCTGAGGAGCTGTTTTTT.

This clone was counted only a few times. This chain joins TRBV5-1 and TRBJ1-1, with D possibly being TRBD1 (5 bases). Germline CDR1 SGHRS, CDR2 YFSETQ. CDR3 length equals 17 residues. The V gene lost 0 bases and the J gene lost 4 bases, with 19 bases spanning the gap. The CDR3, as DNA: TGCGCCAGCAGCTTGGCCGAGTCAGGGTATATGGGCACTGAAGCTTTCTTT. It specifies CASSLAESGYMGTEAFF.

V is TRBV10-1 and J is TRBJ2-1; 11 bases line up with TRBD2. Germline assignment: CDR1 WNHNN and CDR2 SYGVQD (reference sequence). This CDR3 is 19 amino acids long. V lost 0 bases, J lost 4 bases, and 11 bases stayed unmatched. This chain's CDR3 is CASSESVTLAGGRYNEQFF. Written as DNA, the CDR3 is TGCGCCAGCAGTGAGTCGGTGACTCTAGCGGGGGGCCGGTACAATGAGCAGTTCTTC.

The V gene is TRBV6-1, the J gene TRBJ1-2; D gene uncertain. Germline CDR1 MNHNS, CDR2 SASEGT. V lost 5 bases, J lost 2 bases, and 9 bases lay in between. The CDR3 consists of 13 residues. The CDR3 sequence is CASSLGSNYGYTF. CDR3 nucleotides: TGTGCCAGCAGTCTGGGTTCCAACTATGGCTACACCTTC.

The CDR3 DNA reads as TGTGCCAGCAGCTCCAATCGCTATGAGCAGTTCTTC. Its translation is CASSSNRYEQFF. The chain employs TRBV11-2 and TRBJ2-1, with D unresolved. The CDR3 spans 12 residues. Trimming removed 4 bases at V and 8 bases at J, with 9 bases between. Germline CDR1 is SGHAT and CDR2 is FQNNGV.

The chain joins TRBV2 to TRBJ2-4; 8 bases map to TRBD2. Trimming cost V 7 bases and J 0 bases; bases outside gene matches: 14. Germline values: CDR1 SNHLY, CDR2 FYNNEI. CDR3 size: 18 residues. Written as DNA, the CDR3 is TGTGCCAGCACGGCGGGGCGGGGGGCCAAGAAAGCCAAAAACATTCAGTACTTC. It specifies CASTAGRGAKKAKNIQYF.

The rearrangement links TRBV5-6 to TRBJ1-1; TRBD1 might be the D (6 bases). The V and J ends lost 0 bases and 4 bases respectively, with 16 bases between them. This CDR3 has 16 amino acids. Germline CDR1 reads SGHDT; CDR2 reads YYEEEE. The DNA for the CDR3 is TGTGCCAGCAGCTTGGCCTTAAGGGGACATCTCACTGAAGCTTTCTTT. Its translation: CASSLALRGHLTEAFF.

V usage is TRBV7-8 and J usage is TRBJ2-7, with a possible D match to TRBD2 (6 bases). Germline V gives CDR1 SGHVS, CDR2 FQNEAQ. V lost 6 bases to trimming and J lost 0 bases, with 15 bases between them. This CDR3 spans 15 amino acids. In DNA form, the CDR3 reads TGTGCCAGCAGTCACGGCCGGGGGAGCTCCTACGAGCAGTACTTC. Translating gives CASSHGRGSSYEQYF.

This chain connects TRBV5-8 to TRBJ2-5; D possibly matches TRBD1 or TRBD2 (5 bases each). Germline V CDR1 and CDR2: SGHTS, YDEGEE. The V end lost 4 bases, the J end lost 2 bases, and 15 bases lay between the germline ends. CDR3 length equals 15 residues. The CDR3 sequence: CASSPRVGRQETQYF. The CDR3 coding sequence is TGTGCCAGCAGCCCCAGGGTGGGGAGACAAGAGACCCAGTACTTC.

This clone was observed once. The chain carries TRBV5-4 and TRBJ2-3; D possibly corresponds to TRBD2 (7 bases). With 4 bases removed from V and 5 bases from J, the gap between germline ends came to 20 bases. There are 16 residues in the CDR3. Germline CDR1 SGHNT, CDR2 YYREEE (reference sequence). CDR3 amino acids: CASSPWGRGLGDTQYF. DNA of the CDR3: TGTGCCAGCAGCCCATGGGGGCGGGGGCTGGGAGATACGCAGTATTTT.

J is TRBJ2-5 and V is TRBV28; 9 bases agree with TRBD1. The DNA end lines up better with TRBJ2-7; the J call may be wrong. The CDR3 has 14 residues. Germline loops: CDR1 MDHEN, CDR2 SYDVKM. The CDR3 region is CASRWDRDSYEQYF. CDR3 bases: TGTGCCAGCAGGTGGGACAGGGACTCCTACGAGCAGTACTTC.

This chain uses TRBV6-5 with TRBJ1-2, with TRBD1 matching 7 bases. Germline assignment: CDR1 MNHEY and CDR2 SVGAGI. J was trimmed by 3 bases and V by 7 bases; bases with no gene match: 5. The CDR3 extends over 13 amino acids. CDR3 sequence reads: CASTDRADYGYTF. The DNA for the CDR3 is TGTGCCAGCACCGACAGGGCAGACTATGGCTACACCTTC.

This clone was counted only a few times. The V gene is TRBV7-9, the J gene TRBJ1-5; a weak D match, TRBD1 (5 bases). There are 13 residues in the CDR3. With 3 bases removed from V and 9 bases from J, the gap between germline ends came to 12 bases. The V gene's germline CDR1 is SEHNR and CDR2 FQNEAQ (reference sequence). Here the CDR3 reads CASSFDQGRPQHF. In nucleotides, the CDR3 is TGTGCCAGCAGCTTCGACCAGGGAAGGCCCCAGCATTTT. Full variable domain (remainder filled in from reference TRBV7-9 and TRBJ1-5): DTGVSQNPRHKITKRGQNVTFRCDPISEHNRLYWYRQTLGQGPEFLTYFQNEAQLEKSRLLSDRFSAERPKGSFSTLEIQRTEQGDSAMYLCASSFDQGRPQHFGDGTRLSIL.

The chain links TRBV18 to TRBJ1-1; 10 bases are a match to TRBD1. The V segment lost 3 bases and the J segment 8 bases; nucleotides outside the gene matches: 9. The germline V gene encodes CDR1 KGHSH and CDR2 LQKENI. CDR3 size: 15 residues. The CDR3 bases are TGTGCCAGCTCACCCGCAAACCGACAGGGGGCGGAAGCTTTCTTT. Translating gives CASSPANRQGAEAFF.

The V call is TRBV6-5, the J call TRBJ1-6; TRBD1 aligns across 7 bases. V was pared by 2 bases and J by 13 bases, with 2 bases of the junction left unmatched. Germline loops: CDR1 MNHEY, CDR2 SVGAGI. The CDR3 length is 12 residues. The chain's CDR3 is CASSYGTAPLHF. DNA for the CDR3: TGTGCCAGCAGTTACGGGACAGCGCCCCTCCACTTT.

This clone was counted only a few times. This chain's CDR3 is CASSPWGGGTEAFF. In DNA, the CDR3 is TGTGCCAGCAGCCCATGGGGCGGGGGCACTGAAGCTTTCTTT. This chain joins TRBV7-2 and TRBJ1-1; possibly TRBD1 for D (5 bases). The CDR3 sequence is 14 residues long. V lost 5 bases to trimming and J lost 4 bases, with 14 bases between them. Germline V gene sequence: CDR1 SGHTA, CDR2 FQGNSA.

The V and J genes are TRBV27 and TRBJ2-3; the D is unclear. Germline lookup yields CDR1 MNHEY and CDR2 SMNVEV (reference sequence). V lost 2 bases and J 4 bases, leaving 4 bases between the germline ends. CDR3 size: 12 residues. The CDR3 DNA sequence: TGTGCCAGCAGTTTAAATCCAGATACGCAGTATTTT. Translating gives CASSLNPDTQYF.

The CDR3 is CASRSRRGMGYGYTF. The CDR3 coding sequence is TGTGCCAGCAGATCCCGGCGGGGCATGGGCTATGGCTACACCTTC. The chain uses TRBV7-2 and TRBJ1-2, with D possibly matching TRBD1 (5 bases). V lost 6 bases, J lost 4 bases, and 18 bases lay in between. This CDR3 has 15 amino acids. Germline V gene lookup returns CDR1 SGHTA and CDR2 FQGNSA.

The chain links TRBV7-2 to TRBJ2-1; 7 bases map to TRBD1. Unmatched junction bases numbered 3, after V lost 1 base and J lost 3 bases. The CDR3 is made up of 15 amino acids. Looked up from germline, CDR1 is SGHTA and CDR2 is FQGNSA. The CDR3 reads CASSLDRGLYNEQFF. CDR3 coding DNA: TGTGCCAGCAGCTTAGACAGGGGTCTCTACAATGAGCAGTTCTTC.

This chain connects TRBV29-1 to TRBJ2-1; the match to TRBD2 covers 8 bases. The germline V gene encodes CDR1 SQVTM and CDR2 ANQGSEA. This CDR3 spans 16 amino acids. Losses at the gene ends were 2 bases for V and 6 bases for J; bases not matched to a gene: 12. This CDR3 reads CSVERDVGLAPNEQFF. The DNA for the CDR3 is TGCAGCGTTGAACGAGATGTAGGACTAGCTCCCAATGAGCAGTTCTTC.

The V gene is TRBV14, the J gene TRBJ2-1; the D is unclear. Trimming removed 3 bases at V and 3 bases at J, with 12 bases between. This CDR3 region has 15 residues. Germline loops: CDR1 SGHDN, CDR2 FVKESK. In DNA form, the CDR3 reads TGTGCCAGCAGCCACGGCGGTCAACACTACAATGAGCAGTTCTTC. Encoded protein: CASSHGGQHYNEQFF.

The chain couples TRBV5-1 to TRBJ1-6; TRBD1 matches 7 bases. Germline V CDR1 and CDR2: SGHRS, YFSETQ. The CDR3 runs to 14 residues. V lost 5 bases and J lost 14; bases outside the gene matches: 13. CDR3 sequence (DNA): TGCGCCAGCAGTCAGGGGGACCCCCCCTTCTCCCTCCACTTT. Amino acids: CASSQGDPPFSLHF.

V gene TRBV19 combines with J gene TRBJ1-4; 8 bases line up with TRBD1. Germline-derived CDR1 and CDR2 are LNHDA and SQIVND (reference sequence). V was pared by 6 bases and J by 2 bases, with 8 bases of the junction left unmatched. The CDR3 is 16 residues long. CDR3 in amino acids: CASRPMTGDTNEKLFF. The CDR3 region has the DNA TGTGCCAGTAGGCCCATGACAGGGGACACTAATGAAAAACTGTTTTTT.